The 4 T cell receptor beta chains in this list originate from one sample, sequenced in a study of OX40 agonist ivuxolimab in advanced cancers. The assay was immunoSEQ multiplex PCR, and TCRdb's table has in-frame clones only and misses some. The data show around 78,000 clones, with over 75% seen just once and over 3.5% held by the top ten. The input for sequencing was CD4+ or CD8+ T cells sorted from blood, taken in a trial of the OX40 agonist ivuxolimab. The origin of the receptors is an adult with an advanced solid tumor such as melanoma, head and neck, liver or kidney cancer.

The chain recombines TRBV7-9 with TRBJ2-7; TRBD1 matches 9 bases. After removal of 5 bases from V and 0 bases from J, the junction contained 5 bases not matched to a gene. The CDR3 contains 15 residues. Germline CDR1 SEHNR, CDR2 FQNEAQ (reference sequence). DNA of the CDR3: TGTGCCAGCAGCCAAGACAGGGGGAGCTCCTACGAGCAGTACTTC. It yields the protein CASSQDRGSSYEQYF.

The chain combines TRBV28 with TRBJ1-2; the D is unclear. Germline CDR1 and CDR2: MDHEN and SYDVKM. Trimming pared 2 bases from V and 7 bases from J, leaving 8 bases between. CDR3 length: 12 residues. CDR3 residues: CASSLTSGGYTF. The CDR3 DNA is TGTGCCAGCAGTTTAACCTCGGGTGGCTACACCTTC.

The chain has TRBV5-1 and TRBJ2-2; D ambiguous. The CDR3 has 15 residues. Germline V gene lookup returns CDR1 SGHRS and CDR2 YFSETQ. V lost 0 bases, J lost 5 bases, and 11 bases lay in between. The CDR3 coding sequence is TGCGCCAGCAGCTTGGGATCGGGCGAGACCGGGGAGCTGTTTTTT. Encoded protein: CASSLGSGETGELFF. Variable domain in full (rest from reference TRBV5-1 and TRBJ2-2): KAGVTQTPRYLIKTRGQQVTLSCSPISGHRSVSWYQQTPGQGLQFLFEYFSETQRNKGNFPGRFSGRQFSNSRSEMNVSTLELGDSALYLCASSLGSGETGELFFGEGSRLTVL.

This chain joins TRBV18 and TRBJ2-1; D tentatively reads TRBD1 or TRBD2 (5 bases each). The CDR3 is 13 amino acids. The V and J ends lost 0 bases and 7 bases respectively, with 7 bases between them. Looked up from germline, CDR1 is KGHSH and CDR2 is LQKENI. In nucleotides, the CDR3 is TGTGCCAGCTCACCACCGGGGGTGAATGAGCAGTTCTTC. Protein: CASSPPGVNEQFF.